This TCR beta chain was sequenced in a study of glioma-infiltrating T cells after dendritic cell vaccination (dated by TCRdb to 2016 to 2018). About the full investigation: Of the roughly 15 glioblastoma patients in the cohort, all drawn from Phase I and II dendritic cell vaccination trials, 9 were newly diagnosed and 6 had recurrent disease. Each patient was given three intradermal dendritic cell vaccine injections, spaced two weeks apart, in the arm below the axilla. The vaccine was prepared from monocyte-derived dendritic cells that were cultured for approximately seven days with IL-4 and GM-CSF and then pulsed overnight with autologous tumor lysate. Survival after dendritic cell vaccination was correlated with TCR sequencing metrics, including TIL content and tumor-blood repertoire overlap. Autologous tumor lysate-pulsed dendritic cell vaccination was administered to the patients between about 2003 and 2012. In glioblastoma patients vaccinated with dendritic cells, deep sequencing of TCR beta CDR3 regions served to measure the amount of tumor-infiltrating lymphocytes and to compare repertoires between tumor and blood.

To note about this clone: Its antigen has not been determined. Per-base quality was not reported, and no clone a single base away is much larger than it. Other DNA variants within this sample encode the same CDR3.

The immunoSEQ assay amplified TCRB CDR3 regions from approximately 2 micrograms of genomic DNA, or from all available DNA when less than that amount was available. The multiplex PCR employed 60 forward primers targeting TCR V beta segments and 13 reverse primers targeting J beta segments. To estimate reads per starting template, synthetic control templates were spiked into each sample at limiting dilution. Reads of 87 bp were generated by sequencing on the Illumina HiSeq System. In the authors' own workflow: PCR and sequencing errors were removed by merging closely related sequences with a nearest neighbor algorithm. TCR overlap was measured as the percentage of unique tumor TCR beta sequences that were also present in the peripheral blood of the same patient. TCRdb holds this immuneACCESS table with in-frame rearrangements only. Some clones are missing; in checked studies, unresolved V genes explain under half, and the rest has no known cause. V and J calls plus clone size are reproduced from that table; the DNA served to infer D and trimming. For this sample there are 99,000 or so clones; approximately 80% appear just once. Together, the top ten hold 5.4% of the sample.

This sample's time point label indicates: after dendritic cell vaccination, including at tumor progression/relapse. Patients were selected on the basis of adequate residual fresh-frozen tumor tissue and more than two years of available survival data. Molecular status otherwise varied across the glioblastoma patients, but none of them carried an isocitrate dehydrogenase mutation. PBMC were collected before vaccination, two weeks after the third vaccination, and at tumor progression if progression occurred. The Qiagen DNeasy Blood extraction Kit was used to extract genomic DNA. From its cysteine to its phenylalanine, the CDR3 spans 14 amino acids. Left in the record is the CDR3 DNA by itself, 42 bases read in frame from the first base. The germline ends are 10 bases apart after V is trimmed by 2 bases and J by 1 base. Taken from the germline V gene, the CDR1 and CDR2 loops are SGHRS and YFSETQ. The study at large found these results: The TCR overlap response model with three groups was called speculative and said to need prospective validation. TCR clonality showed no direct relationship with survival, which suggests that a diverse polyclonal response may be important. The cohort was small and heterogeneous, only a few patients had full blood and tumor sets, and even fewer had initial-recurrent tumor pairs. After dendritic cell vaccination, a higher estimated pretreatment TIL content predicted longer time to progression and longer overall survival.

The sequencing here drew on blood, taken after dendritic cell vaccination. The rearrangement combines TRBV5-1 with TRBJ2-7; no D segment can be confidently identified. This sequence was found in a human donor with glioblastoma. The DNA sequence is TGCGCCAGCAGCTTACAGTCTTCGTCCTACGAGCAGTACTTC. It translates to CASSLQSSSYEQYF.